This T cell receptor (beta chain) was retrieved from a study of human T cells and chemical hapten exposure. TCRdb processed the RACE reads anew with MiXCR; each CDR3 protein has one entry. The sample has about 40,000 distinct CDR3 sequences, 3% to 3.5% seen once. The time point: patch test 2, 6 weeks after DPC sensitization. Sample treatment: therapeutic diphenylcyclopropenone sensitization with weekly scalp DPC. Patch tests were applied only after blood draws. Points from the study as a whole: Expanded TCRs were compared with controls, and the expanded TCRs formed significantly more large CDR3 similarity clusters.

Trimming pared 7 bases from V and 4 bases from J, leaving 7 bases between. There are 11 residues in the CDR3. Germline V gene data show CDR1 as LNHDA and CDR2 as SQIVND (reference sequence). There are many counts of this clonotype. Its antigen is not identified. The chain recombines TRBV19 with TRBJ2-5; D is uncertain. The starting material was whole blood, obtained in connection with sensitization to the hapten diphenylcyclopropenone (DPC). This TCR was sampled from a middle-aged man with alopecia areata. Some clones in this sample may be carry-over from other donors' samples. DNA for the CDR3: TGTGCCAGTACCCTCGGAGAGACCCAGTACTTC. Its protein product is CASTLGETQYF.